What follows are 31 T cell receptor beta chains derived from one specimen sequenced in a study of PD-1 blockade in classical Hodgkin lymphoma. Clones were sequenced by immunoSEQ multiplex PCR, and TCRdb holds only the in-frame ones, with some missing. Counted here are approximately 30,000 clones, roughly 78% occurring once; the ten biggest clones make up 15% to 20%. The time point: cycle 4 day 1 (C4D1), after five to seven weeks of nivolumab. Each of the patients experienced relapse following autologous stem cell transplantation, and their brentuximab vedotin exposure differed. The input for sequencing was peripheral blood mononuclear cells (PBMCs), taken before the fourth cycle of nivolumab. The receptors here all came from a human donor with classical Hodgkin lymphoma.

This chain uses TRBV6-7 with TRBJ2-1, with D perhaps TRBD1 (5 bases). TRBV6-7 is filed as an ORF, its function uncertain. CDR3 size: 13 residues. The V gene lost 2 bases and the J gene lost 9 bases, with 11 bases spanning the gap. The CDR3 reads CASSYRGWGEQFF. CDR3 DNA: TGTGCCAGCAGTTACAGGGGATGGGGTGAGCAGTTCTTC.

The CDR3 bases are TGTGCCAGCAGCTTCGGGCGCACTGAAGCTTTCTTT. Encoded protein: CASSFGRTEAFF. V gene TRBV11-3 combines with J gene TRBJ1-1, with no clear D. Per germline, CDR1 SGHNT and CDR2 YENEEA. V lost 3 bases and J 4 bases, leaving 6 bases between the germline ends. The CDR3 is 12 residues long.

This clone was detected once. In DNA, the CDR3 is TGTGCCAGCAGCTTAGGGGGCCTAGCGCCCAATGAGCAGTTCTTC. Encoded protein: CASSLGGLAPNEQFF. The chain employs TRBV7-9 and TRBJ2-1, with a possible D match to TRBD2 (6 bases). V dropped 1 base and J dropped 6 bases, with 13 bases sitting between them. Germline CDR1 reads SEHNR; CDR2 reads FQNEAQ (reference sequence). This CDR3 is built from 15 residues.

By sample share, this clone is medium-sized. A junction boundary mismatches the germline segment, possibly from a read error. The chain combines TRBV25-1 with TRBJ2-7; D is possibly TRBD1 (5 bases). Germline values: CDR1 MGHDK, CDR2 SYGVNS. This CDR3 has 12 amino acids. CDR3 protein: CASSLNPTDRHF. The DNA for the CDR3 is TGTGCCAGCAGCTTGAACCCGACAGACCGGCACTTC.

V and J are TRBV27 and TRBJ1-4; no firm D call. Germline V CDR1 and CDR2: MNHEY, SMNVEV (reference sequence). CDR3 length: 15 residues. Trimming removed 7 bases from V and 5 bases from J, with 17 bases in between. DNA of the CDR3: TGTGCCAGCAAAAAAAGCAGGAAAAAGAATGAAAAACTGTTTTTT. Translated: CASKKSRKKNEKLFF. The full variable domain, with the rest looked up from reference TRBV27 and TRBJ1-4, is EAQVTQNPRYLITVTGKKLTVTCSQNMNHEYMSWYRQDPGLGLRQIYYSMNVEVTDKGDVPEGYKVSRKEKRNFPLILESPSPNQTSLYFCASKKSRKKNEKLFFGSGTQLSVL.

The gene calls are TRBV28 and TRBJ2-1; 14 bases map to TRBD2. V lost 8 bases, J lost 3 bases, and 0 bases stayed unmatched. The germline V gene has CDR1 MDHEN and CDR2 SYDVKM. The CDR3 has 14 residues. CDR3 in amino acids: CASGTSGSYNEQFF. The CDR3 nucleotides are TGTGCCAGCGGGACTAGCGGGAGCTACAATGAGCAGTTCTTC.

Relative to its sample, this clone is medium-sized. V is TRBV28 and J is TRBJ1-3; D ambiguous. CDR1 is MDHEN, CDR2 SYDVKM, per germline. The V and J ends lost 3 bases and 1 base respectively, with 7 bases between them. This CDR3 region has 14 residues. In DNA, the CDR3 is TGTGCCAGCAGTTTGCAGGTTTCTGGAAACACCATATATTTT. This sequence encodes CASSLQVSGNTIYF.

V usage is TRBV14 and J usage is TRBJ1-3; no clear D. There are 14 residues in the CDR3. The V end was cut by 4 bases, the J end by 0 bases, with 7 bases between. CDR1 is SGHDN and CDR2 is FVKESK in the germline V gene. The CDR3 loop reads CASSLRLSGNTIYF. CDR3 in DNA: TGTGCCAGCAGCCTTCGACTCTCTGGAAACACCATATATTTT. Complete variable domain (other parts from reference TRBV14 and TRBJ1-3): EAGVTQFPSHSVIEKGQTVTLRCDPISGHDNLYWYRRVMGKEIKFLLHFVKESKQDESGMPNNRFLAERTGGTYSTLKVQPAELEDSGVYFCASSLRLSGNTIYFGEGSWLTVV.

The J gene is TRBJ1-1, the V gene TRBV7-6, with no clear D. Germline assignment: CDR1 SGHVS and CDR2 FNYEAQ. The CDR3 spans 13 residues. V gave up 4 bases and J gave up 0 bases, with 6 bases separating them. As DNA, the CDR3 is TGTGCCAGCAGCTCCCAGTTGAACACTGAAGCTTTCTTT. It specifies CASSSQLNTEAFF. The whole variable domain, filled in from reference TRBV7-6 and TRBJ1-1, reads GAGVSQSPRYKVTKRGQDVALRCDPISGHVSLYWYRQALGQGPEFLTYFNYEAQQDKSGLPNDRFSAERPEGSISTLTIQRTEQRDSAMYRCASSSQLNTEAFFGQGTRLTVV.

The V and J genes are TRBV2 and TRBJ2-5; D remains unclear. The ends were cut back, 2 bases at V and 5 bases at J, with 9 bases in the middle. This CDR3 has 13 amino acids. Per the germline V gene, CDR1 is SNHLY and CDR2 is FYNNEI. The CDR3 protein is CASSEWGIETQYF. The DNA of the CDR3 is TGTGCCAGCAGTGAATGGGGTATCGAGACCCAGTACTTC. The full variable domain, completed using reference TRBV2 and TRBJ2-5, is EPEVTQTPSHQVTQMGQEVILRCVPISNHLYFYWYRQILGQKVEFLVSFYNNEISEKSEIFDDQFSVERPDGSNFTLKIRSTKLEDSAMYFCASSEWGIETQYFGPGTRLLVL.

This chain connects TRBV5-1 to TRBJ2-2; 7 bases align to TRBD1. This CDR3 is built from 13 residues. Germline CDR1 SGHRS, CDR2 YFSETQ. With 5 bases clipped from V and 6 bases from J, the junction kept 4 bases outside the gene matches. This CDR3 reads CASRTGISGELFF. The CDR3 DNA follows: TGCGCCAGCAGGACAGGGATTTCCGGGGAGCTGTTTTTT.

The chain is built from TRBV6-6 and TRBJ1-5; a possible D gene is TRBD1 (6 bases). V lost 5 bases to trimming and J lost 0 bases, with 14 bases between them. CDR1 and CDR2 from the germline V gene are MNHNY and SVGAGI (reference sequence). The CDR3 loop spans 16 amino acids. The CDR3 region has the DNA TGTGCCAGCAGTGCGACCGGGGGACATAGCAATCAGCCCCAGCATTTT. This codes for CASSATGGHSNQPQHF.

The chain joins TRBV28 to TRBJ1-2; no clear D. Trimming took off 5 bases at V and 4 bases at J, with 14 bases between the two ends. The CDR3 covers 14 residues. Germline V gene sequence: CDR1 MDHEN, CDR2 SYDVKM. The CDR3 protein is CASSPGGRVYGYTF. The CDR3 bases are TGTGCCAGCAGTCCCGGTGGACGGGTCTATGGCTACACCTTC.

V usage is TRBV6-1 and J usage is TRBJ2-1, with D hard to call. The CDR3 runs to 13 residues. The germline V gene encodes CDR1 MNHNS and CDR2 SASEGT. Trimming stripped 7 bases from V and 7 bases from J, with 14 bases between. The CDR3 here is CASTKTRVNEQFF. As DNA, the CDR3 is TGTGCCAGCACGAAAACAAGGGTTAATGAGCAGTTCTTC.

In its sample, this clone was seen a few times. In DNA form, the CDR3 reads TGTGCCAGCAGTTACCCCGCGGGTCCTAACCTCTACGAGCAGTACTTC. Its protein product is CASSYPAGPNLYEQYF. This sequence joins TRBV6-6 and TRBJ2-7, with D possibly being TRBD2 (5 bases). The CDR3 is 16 amino acids. Germline V gene lookup returns CDR1 MNHNY and CDR2 SVGAGI (reference sequence). Between the trimmed V and J ends, which lost 2 bases and 3 bases, there was a span of 17 bases.

This clone has more than one count but fewer than ten. The chain has TRBV6-6 and TRBJ2-3; the match to TRBD2 covers 8 bases. The V gene's germline CDR1 is MNHNY and CDR2 SVGAGI (reference sequence). Trimming took 4 bases from V and 0 from J; bases not matched to a gene: 6. This CDR3 contains 16 residues. CDR3 protein: CASSFTSGASTDTQYF. The CDR3 DNA follows: TGTGCCAGCAGTTTCACTAGCGGAGCTAGCACAGATACGCAGTATTTT.

V gene TRBV27 combines with J gene TRBJ1-4; TRBD1 is a possible D gene (5 bases). The V gene's germline CDR1 is MNHEY and CDR2 SMNVEV (reference sequence). V lost 4 bases to trimming and J lost 4 bases, with 13 bases between them. CDR3 size: 15 residues. CDR3 nucleotide sequence: TGTGCCAGCAGTTCCTCGAGGGGACTTAATGAAAAACTGTTTTTT. The encoded protein is CASSSSRGLNEKLFF.

This clone was counted once. This chain uses TRBV18 with TRBJ1-2; maybe TRBD1 (5 bases). The V end was cut by 2 bases, the J end by 4 bases, with 14 bases between. The CDR3 covers 15 residues. Germline CDR1 reads KGHSH; CDR2 reads LQKENI. CDR3 sequence reads: CASSPSLDILYGYTF. In DNA, the CDR3 is TGTGCCAGCTCACCATCTTTGGACATTCTCTATGGCTACACCTTC. Variable domain in full (rest from reference TRBV18 and TRBJ1-2): NAGVMQNPRHLVRRRGQEARLRCSPMKGHSHVYWYRQLPEEGLKFMVYLQKENIIDESGMPKERFSAEFPKEGPSILRIQQVVRGDSAAYFCASSPSLDILYGYTFGSGTRLTVV.

J is TRBJ2-3 and V is TRBV6-1, with D possibly being TRBD2 (6 bases). This CDR3 contains 13 residues. Trimming took off 8 bases at V and 3 bases at J, with 12 bases between the two ends. Germline V gene lookup returns CDR1 MNHNS and CDR2 SASEGT. In DNA form, the CDR3 reads TGTGCCAGCCGCCGGGACTTTACAGATACGCAGTATTTT. The encoded protein is CASRRDFTDTQYF.

This clone has just a few counts. The genes are TRBV9 and TRBJ2-1, with TRBD2 matching over 9 bases. Germline V lookup: CDR1 SGDLS, CDR2 YYNGEE. This CDR3 is 16 amino acids long. J was trimmed by 9 bases and V by 3 bases; bases with no gene match: 13. The CDR3 bases are TGTGCCAGCAGCGGAGTAGCGGGAGTAGTTGGTGGTGAGCAGTTCTTC. Its translation is CASSGVAGVVGGEQFF.

The CDR3 here is CSGGELTGELFF. CDR3 DNA: TGCAGCGGAGGAGAGCTCACCGGGGAGCTGTTTTTT. This chain joins TRBV29-1 and TRBJ2-2; D gene ambiguous. Looked up from germline, CDR1 is SQVTM and CDR2 is ANQGSEA. Trimming removed 7 bases at V and 4 bases at J, with 10 bases between. This CDR3 is built from 12 residues.

A few counts support this clone. The chain joins TRBV30 to TRBJ1-5; D gene unclear. Trimming took off 0 bases at V and 7 bases at J, with 10 bases between the two ends. Germline values: CDR1 GTSNPN, CDR2 SVGIG (reference sequence). The CDR3 contains 13 residues. CDR3 region: CAWSVAFGQPQHF. The CDR3 coding sequence is TGTGCCTGGAGTGTAGCTTTCGGACAGCCCCAGCATTTT. Variable domain in full (rest from reference TRBV30 and TRBJ1-5): SQTIHQWPATLVQPVGSPLSLECTVEGTSNPNLYWYRQAAGRGLQLLFYSVGIGQISSEVPQNLSASRPQDRQFILSSKKLLLSDSGFYLCAWSVAFGQPQHFGDGTRLSIL.

This sequence joins TRBV28 and TRBJ2-1; tentatively, D is TRBD1 (7 bases). V was shortened by 8 bases and J by 4 bases, with 12 bases between the two germline ends. CDR1 is MDHEN, CDR2 SYDVKM, per germline. This CDR3 spans 13 amino acids. The CDR3 coding sequence is TGTGCCAGCGGGGGGACAGCTTACAATGAGCAGTTCTTC. This translates into CASGGTAYNEQFF.

V gene TRBV27 combines with J gene TRBJ2-3, with TRBD2 matching over 9 bases. V dropped 3 bases and J dropped 3; count of bases not matched to a gene: 4. The length of the CDR3 is 15 residues. Germline-derived CDR1 and CDR2 are MNHEY and SMNVEV (reference sequence). Written as DNA, the CDR3 is TGTGCCAGCAGTTTGTATCTAGCGGGGACAGATACGCAGTATTTT. This encodes CASSLYLAGTDTQYF.

This chain links TRBV5-6 with TRBJ2-1; 12 bases align to TRBD2. With 1 base clipped from V and 7 bases from J, the junction kept 3 bases outside the gene matches. Germline CDR1 and CDR2: SGHDT and YYEEEE. The CDR3 has 15 residues. Here the CDR3 reads CASSLRLAGENEQFF. The CDR3 bases are TGTGCCAGCAGCTTGAGACTAGCGGGAGAAAATGAGCAGTTCTTC.

The chain joins TRBV2 to TRBJ2-7; no reliable D call. With 5 bases removed from V and 0 bases from J, the gap between germline ends came to 11 bases. Germline lookup yields CDR1 SNHLY and CDR2 FYNNEI. This CDR3 region has 14 residues. CDR3 region: CASSYQKSSYEQYF. In nucleotides, the CDR3 is TGTGCCAGCAGTTATCAAAAGAGCTCCTACGAGCAGTACTTC.

The chain joins TRBV6-1 to TRBJ2-1, with a possible D match to TRBD1 (6 bases). V was clipped by 6 bases and J by 8 bases, with 14 bases between them. CDR3 length: 13 residues. Germline CDR1 and CDR2: MNHNS and SASEGT. In DNA, the CDR3 is TGTGCCAGCAGGTTAGGGGGAAAGTATGAGCAGTTCTTC. It is translated as CASRLGGKYEQFF.

The V and J genes are TRBV5-4 and TRBJ1-2; 11 nucleotides match TRBD1. CDR3 length: 15 residues. The junction had 4 bases not matched to a gene; V was cut back by 3 bases and J by 3 bases. Germline values: CDR1 SGHNT, CDR2 YYREEE (reference sequence). This CDR3 is CASSWGDRGYYGYTF. The CDR3 bases are TGTGCCAGCAGCTGGGGGGACAGGGGGTACTATGGCTACACCTTC.

The V gene is TRBV5-1, the J gene TRBJ2-5, with TRBD2 matching over 10 bases. V was pared by 1 base and J by 5 bases, with 5 bases of the junction left unmatched. Germline CDR1 and CDR2: SGHRS and YFSETQ. This CDR3 is 15 amino acids long. The CDR3 DNA follows: TGCGCCAGCAGCTTGACGCTAGCGGGAGTGGAGACCCAGTACTTC. This translates into CASSLTLAGVETQYF. The entire variable domain, with the rest obtained from reference TRBV5-1 and TRBJ2-5, is as follows: KAGVTQTPRYLIKTRGQQVTLSCSPISGHRSVSWYQQTPGQGLQFLFEYFSETQRNKGNFPGRFSGRQFSNSRSEMNVSTLELGDSALYLCASSLTLAGVETQYFGPGTRLLVL.

The chain employs TRBV9 and TRBJ1-2; 10 bases align to TRBD1. Germline V CDR1 and CDR2: SGDLS, YYNGEE. The J segment lost 3 bases and the V segment lost 4 bases, leaving 6 bases of the junction unmatched. The CDR3 runs 15 residues. CDR3 residues: CASSPRTGGDYGYTF. In DNA, the CDR3 is TGTGCCAGCAGCCCCCGGACAGGGGGGGACTATGGCTACACCTTC.

The chain links TRBV28 to TRBJ2-2, with 13 positions matching TRBD2. The V and J ends lost 5 bases and 3 bases, in that order; junction bases with no gene match: 9. Germline-derived CDR1 and CDR2 are MDHEN and SYDVKM. The CDR3 totals 18 residues. The chain's CDR3 is CASSSSGTSGTYTGELFF. The CDR3 DNA follows: TGTGCCAGCAGTAGCTCCGGGACTAGCGGGACCTACACCGGGGAGCTGTTTTTT.